The next 8 T cell receptor beta chains were all read from a single sample in a study of identical twins (dated by TCRdb to 2015 to 2016). Library preparation used 5' RACE. The instrument given in TCRdb is Illumina HiSeq 2000. TCRdb ran its own pipeline on the public reads, namely fastp trimming at Q25 and MiXCR clone calling, and kept in-frame beta chains. Every distinct CDR3 protein forms one entry, paired with its most common genes and DNA. The sample yields 400,000 to 550,000 distinct CDR3 sequences; less than 25% were counted once. The biggest ten clones account for 2.9% of the sample. The sample was also linked to a second study, of T cells expressing NK-cell markers.

The sequenced sample was CD4+ T cells sorted from blood. Receptors were obtained from a woman under 30 in good health.

DNA for the CDR3: TGTGCCAGCAGCCTATTTTTGTCAGCGGGGGGGCTCAGGGAGCTGTTTTTT. It codes for CASSLFLSAGGLRELFF. The gene calls are TRBV5-5 and TRBJ2-2, with 10 nucleotides matching TRBD2. This CDR3 is 17 amino acids long. Losses at the gene ends were 4 bases for V and 9 bases for J; bases not matched to a gene: 15. In germline, CDR1 is SGHKS, CDR2 YYEKEE (reference sequence).

This clonotype was detected a few times. This chain uses TRBV5-1 with TRBJ2-1, with 10 bases lining up with TRBD1. Looked up from germline, CDR1 is SGHRS and CDR2 is YFSETQ. The ends lost 4 bases at V and 6 bases at J; junction bases unmatched: 4. The CDR3 totals 14 residues. CDR3 protein: CASSRGQGLNEQFF. The CDR3, as DNA: TGCGCCAGCAGCCGGGGACAGGGGCTCAATGAGCAGTTCTTC. Together with reference TRBV5-1 and TRBJ2-1, the CDR3 gives the full variable domain: KAGVTQTPRYLIKTRGQQVTLSCSPISGHRSVSWYQQTPGQGLQFLFEYFSETQRNKGNFPGRFSGRQFSNSRSEMNVSTLELGDSALYLCASSRGQGLNEQFFGPGTRLTVL.

This chain connects TRBV5-1 to TRBJ1-2, with a tentative D call TRBD1 (6 bases). The V gene lost 7 bases and the J gene lost 3 bases, with 16 bases spanning the gap. The germline CDR1 and CDR2 sequences are SGHRS and YFSETQ. This CDR3 contains 14 residues. The CDR3 DNA sequence: TGCGCCAGCGGACCGAGCAGGGGATACTATGGCTACACCTTC. This sequence encodes CASGPSRGYYGYTF.

This chain uses TRBV5-1 with TRBJ2-3, with D possibly TRBD2 on 6 matching bases. Germline V gives CDR1 SGHRS, CDR2 YFSETQ. V lost 3 bases and J lost 0, with 14 bases in between. The CDR3 runs 16 residues. CDR3 amino acids: CASSSRDFTSTDTQYF. CDR3 nucleotide sequence: TGCGCCAGCAGCTCCCGGGACTTCACTAGCACAGATACGCAGTATTTT. The full variable domain, completed using reference TRBV5-1 and TRBJ2-3, is KAGVTQTPRYLIKTRGQQVTLSCSPISGHRSVSWYQQTPGQGLQFLFEYFSETQRNKGNFPGRFSGRQFSNSRSEMNVSTLELGDSALYLCASSSRDFTSTDTQYFGPGTRLTVL.

The chain is built from TRBV20-1 and TRBJ1-3; weak D call: TRBD1 (5 bases). Trimming left V 4 bases short and J 8 bases short, with 18 bases between. CDR1 and CDR2 (germline): DFQATT, SNEGSKA (reference sequence). The CDR3 loop spans 14 amino acids. CDR3 amino acids: CSATPGPRVDTIYF. The CDR3 DNA sequence: TGCAGTGCTACCCCGGGACCTCGGGTGGACACCATATATTTT.

V gene TRBV20-1 combines with J gene TRBJ2-7; D may be TRBD2 (5 bases). CDR1 DFQATT and CDR2 SNEGSKA come from the germline V gene (reference sequence). CDR3 size: 15 residues. Between the trimmed V and J ends, which lost 0 bases and 3 bases, there was a span of 15 bases. CDR3 sequence (DNA): TGCAGTGCTAGAGATCCGACCGGCGGGTACTACGAGCAGTACTTC. Translated: CSARDPTGGYYEQYF.

This clonotype has only a few counts. J is TRBJ2-7 and V is TRBV6-5; D unresolved. Trimming left V 4 bases short and J 2 bases short, with 9 bases between. Germline CDR1 is MNHEY and CDR2 is SVGAGI. This CDR3 comprises 13 residues. The CDR3 bases are TGTGCCAGCAGTTCGACTCAAACCTACGAGCAGTACTTC. It specifies CASSSTQTYEQYF.

This clonotype was counted many times. The V call is TRBV20-1, the J call TRBJ2-1, with 8 bases aligning to TRBD1. Germline V gene data show CDR1 as DFQATT and CDR2 as SNEGSKA (reference sequence). The CDR3 has 15 residues. V gave up 3 bases and J gave up 6 bases; unmatched junction bases: 10. This chain's CDR3 is CSARSGGHSFNEQFF. The DNA of the CDR3 is TGCAGTGCTAGGTCAGGGGGCCATTCTTTCAATGAGCAGTTCTTC.